Following are 9 T cell receptor beta chains from one sample sequenced in a study of identical twins. TCRdb redid the calling of the 5' RACE reads with MiXCR, one entry per CDR3 protein. The table has around 490,000 distinct CDR3 sequences, 13% to 15% seen once. Separately, the same data were catalogued under a study of yellow fever vaccine responses in identical twins.

Specimen: CD4+ T cells sorted from blood. Receptors were obtained from a woman younger than 30 in good health.

This chain links TRBV25-1 with TRBJ2-1; tentatively, D is TRBD1 (6 bases). Deletions cut 1 base from V and 3 bases from J, with 10 bases between. CDR3 length: 15 amino acids. Germline V gene sequence: CDR1 MGHDK, CDR2 SYGVNS. The CDR3 DNA follows: TGTGCCAGCAGTGAATTCCGGGACATCTACAATGAGCAGTTCTTC. Its translation: CASSEFRDIYNEQFF.

V usage is TRBV7-9 and J usage is TRBJ1-1; perhaps TRBD1 as D (5 bases). Germline CDR1 and CDR2: SEHNR and FQNEAQ (reference sequence). This CDR3 has 14 amino acids. V gave up 7 bases and J gave up 6 bases, with 18 bases separating them. This CDR3 reads CASNGGGGLAEAFF. In DNA, the CDR3 is TGTGCCAGCAATGGGGGGGGAGGGTTGGCTGAAGCTTTCTTT.

The rearrangement links TRBV5-6 to TRBJ1-6; D gene unclear. Trimming took off 1 base at V and 7 bases at J, with 18 bases between the two ends. The CDR3 runs to 17 residues. The germline CDR1 and CDR2 sequences are SGHDT and YYEEEE. The CDR3 region is CASSLRTSQAANSPLHF. CDR3 bases: TGTGCCAGCAGCTTGCGTACATCCCAAGCGGCGAATTCACCCCTCCACTTT.

This clonotype has a handful of counts. The V and J genes are TRBV19 and TRBJ2-3; D is uncertain. Trimming cost V 0 bases and J 3 bases, with 7 bases left between them. The germline gives CDR1 LNHDA, CDR2 SQIVND (reference sequence). There are 14 residues in the CDR3. The chain's CDR3 is CASSIEARTDTQYF. In nucleotides, the CDR3 is TGTGCCAGTAGTATAGAGGCCAGGACAGATACGCAGTATTTT.

This clonotype showed up just a few times. This chain links TRBV9 with TRBJ2-5; D remains ambiguous. The CDR3 contains 13 residues. Germline V gene data show CDR1 as SGDLS and CDR2 as YYNGEE. Trimming stripped 4 bases from V and 1 base from J, with 8 bases between. CDR3 residues: CASSPLPQETQYF. The CDR3 DNA is TGTGCCAGCAGCCCCCTCCCCCAAGAGACCCAGTACTTC.

This clonotype turned up a few times. V is TRBV5-1 and J is TRBJ2-1, with 7 bases matching TRBD2. From germline, CDR1 is SGHRS and CDR2 YFSETQ. V gave up 0 bases and J gave up 7 bases; unmatched junction bases: 16. The CDR3 totals 18 residues. Written as DNA, the CDR3 is TGCGCCAGCAGCTTGGCCGTGGTGGGGTCTAGCGGAGCTAATGAGCAGTTCTTC. It translates to CASSLAVVGSSGANEQFF.

The chain has TRBV13 and TRBJ2-3; 8 nucleotides agree with TRBD1. Germline V gives CDR1 PRHDT, CDR2 FYEKMQ (reference sequence). V gave up 2 bases and J gave up 3 bases; unmatched junction bases: 4. The CDR3 runs 15 residues. The CDR3, as DNA: TGTGCCAGCAGCTTATTCAGGGGGCGAACAGATACGCAGTATTTT. Translating gives CASSLFRGRTDTQYF.

This clonotype has at least ten counts. The rearrangement uses TRBV3-1 and TRBJ2-5; D ambiguous. The CDR3 sequence is 12 residues long. Germline CDR1 LGHDT, CDR2 YNNKEL (reference sequence). V dropped 9 bases and J dropped 4 bases, with 12 bases sitting between them. Here the CDR3 reads CASVGIGETQYF. The CDR3, as DNA: TGTGCCAGTGTGGGTATCGGAGAGACCCAGTACTTC.

This chain uses TRBV20-1 with TRBJ2-2, with 12 bases aligning to TRBD2. The CDR3 runs to 18 residues. V trimming: 3 bases; J trimming: 3 bases; junction bases outside the gene matches: 11. The germline gives CDR1 DFQATT, CDR2 SNEGSKA (reference sequence). In nucleotides, the CDR3 is TGCAGTGCTAGTCCTCTTGTAGGGACTAGCGGGTACACCGGGGAGCTGTTTTTT. Translated, it gives CSASPLVGTSGYTGELFF.